The 17 T cell receptor beta chains given below trace back to one sample, sequenced in a study of memory CD4+ T cells and cytomegalovirus serostatus. The sort gate was single viable CD3+CD4+CD8-CD45RO+ cells for memory CD4+ T cells. This table comes from immunoSEQ multiplex PCR, and its TCRdb copy is limited to in-frame clones, with some not included. This table has 50,000 to 65,000 clones, approximately 80% appearing once. Sequenced material: memory CD4+ T cells from blood. These receptors all come from an adult in good health and CMV-seropositive.

The chain joins TRBV7-9 to TRBJ2-2, with no clear D. The V and J ends lost 9 bases and 0 bases respectively, with 11 bases between them. The CDR3 consists of 14 residues. The V gene's germline CDR1 is SEHNR and CDR2 FQNEAQ (reference sequence). The CDR3 sequence: CARQGQSNTGELFF. CDR3 nucleotides: TGTGCCAGACAAGGGCAGTCGAACACCGGGGAGCTGTTTTTT.

The chain couples TRBV19 to TRBJ2-7; D not certain. This CDR3 has 17 residues. V lost 6 bases and J lost 1, with 22 bases in between. CDR1 and CDR2 from the germline V gene are LNHDA and SQIVND (reference sequence). The CDR3 protein is CASSSRGEGQRSYEQYF. CDR3 coding DNA: TGTGCCAGTAGCAGCCGCGGTGAAGGTCAGAGGTCCTACGAGCAGTACTTC. Full variable domain (rest looked up from reference TRBV19 and TRBJ2-7): DGGITQSPKYLFRKEGQNVTLSCEQNLNHDAMYWYRQDPGQGLRLIYYSQIVNDFQKGDIAEGYSVSREKKESFPLTVTSAQKNPTAFYLCASSSRGEGQRSYEQYFGPGTRLTVT.

Notes on this clone: Relative to the germline gene, one junction end is altered; a read error may explain this. The chain employs TRBV4-2 and TRBJ1-2; D not certain. From germline, CDR1 is LGHNA and CDR2 YNFKEQ. This CDR3 region has 14 residues. CDR3 DNA: TGTGTCAGCAGCCAAGACTCACAGTTCTATGGCTACACCTTC. As protein: CVSSQDSQFYGYTF.

This sequence joins TRBV27 and TRBJ1-1, with D hard to call. The germline CDR1 and CDR2 sequences are MNHEY and SMNVEV (reference sequence). V was shortened by 3 bases and J by 1 base, with 6 bases between the two germline ends. The CDR3 spans 13 residues. CDR3 in DNA: TGTGCCAGCAGTTTCGGAGGGAACACTGAAGCTTTCTTT. The encoded protein is CASSFGGNTEAFF.

This chain connects TRBV10-3 to TRBJ2-5; 7 nucleotides align to TRBD1. Germline V gene sequence: CDR1 ENHRY, CDR2 SYGVKD. The J segment lost 1 base and the V segment lost 11 bases, leaving 4 bases of the junction unmatched. This CDR3 spans 12 amino acids. CDR3 DNA sequence: TGTGCCGCAGGGACAGTCCAAGAGACCCAGTACTTC. It yields the protein CAAGTVQETQYF.

The chain joins TRBV5-1 to TRBJ1-2; D might be TRBD1 (6 bases). V dropped 3 bases and J dropped 2 bases, with 11 bases sitting between them. Per germline, CDR1 SGHRS and CDR2 YFSETQ. The CDR3 loop spans 14 amino acids. CDR3 DNA sequence: TGCGCCAGCAGCTCCGGGACAACGAACTATGGCTACACCTTC. Protein product: CASSSGTTNYGYTF.

The chain links TRBV11-2 to TRBJ1-4, with D unresolved. CDR1 SGHAT and CDR2 FQNNGV come from the germline V gene. The V end was cut by 3 bases, the J end by 7 bases, with 6 bases between. The CDR3 spans 12 residues. The chain's CDR3 is CASSFSGEKLFF. The CDR3 bases are TGTGCCAGCAGCTTCAGTGGTGAAAAACTGTTTTTT.

V gene TRBV2 combines with J gene TRBJ2-3; D call uncertain. The CDR3 loop spans 13 amino acids. V dropped 7 bases and J dropped 2 bases, with 10 bases sitting between them. Germline V gene data show CDR1 as SNHLY and CDR2 as FYNNEI. The DNA for the CDR3 is TGTGCCAGCATGGTCCAAGACACAGATACGCAGTATTTT. Residues: CASMVQDTDTQYF.

V and J are TRBV4-3 and TRBJ1-3, with TRBD1 as a possible D gene (5 bases). CDR3 length equals 17 residues. From germline, CDR1 is LGHNA and CDR2 YSLEER. V lost 4 bases to trimming and J lost 0 bases, with 16 bases between them. Here the CDR3 DNA reads TGCGCCAGCAGCCCTTTCTCTGCAGGGAGCTCTGGAAACACCATATATTTT. Translated: CASSPFSAGSSGNTIYF.

The chain combines TRBV30 with TRBJ1-4; 7 positions match TRBD1. CDR1 GTSNPN and CDR2 SVGIG come from the germline V gene (reference sequence). The CDR3 runs 15 residues. V shed 0 bases and J 3 bases; nucleotides not matched to a gene: 4. The CDR3 DNA is TGTGCCTGGAGTGTACTCAGGGGGGCTAATGAAAAACTGTTTTTT. The encoded protein is CAWSVLRGANEKLFF.

The V gene is TRBV9, the J gene TRBJ1-1, with 7 bases lining up with TRBD1. Germline V gene lookup returns CDR1 SGDLS and CDR2 YYNGEE. This CDR3 comprises 17 residues. Trimming at V came to 0 bases and at J to 4 bases, leaving 12 bases not matched to a gene. The CDR3 DNA sequence: TGTGCCAGCAGCGTAGGCCTGACAGGGCAACGGCCCACTGAAGCTTTCTTT. It translates to CASSVGLTGQRPTEAFF.

J is TRBJ1-2 and V is TRBV25-1; D is undetermined. Germline V lookup: CDR1 MGHDK, CDR2 SYGVNS. V was pared by 2 bases and J by 4 bases, with 11 bases between. This CDR3 is built from 14 residues. CDR3 nucleotide sequence: TGTGCCAGCAGTGAAGGAGGGTTCGGCTATGGCTACACCTTC. This translates into CASSEGGFGYGYTF.

The J gene is TRBJ1-5, the V gene TRBV28; 8 bases align to TRBD1. V lost 5 bases to trimming and J lost 7 bases; unmatched junction nucleotides: 10. This CDR3 has 15 residues. The germline CDR1 and CDR2 sequences are MDHEN and SYDVKM. The CDR3 is CASSLTQGGRQPQHF. The CDR3 DNA is TGTGCCAGCAGTCTAACACAGGGGGGAAGACAGCCCCAGCATTTT.

This clone has more than one count but fewer than ten. The chain is built from TRBV30 and TRBJ1-1; possible D gene TRBD1, 5 bases. In germline, CDR1 is GTSNPN, CDR2 SVGIG (reference sequence). Trimming cost V 2 bases and J 5 bases, with 24 bases left between them. This CDR3 comprises 17 residues. The CDR3 coding sequence is TGTGCCTGGAGTCTCACCGCCCTACACCCTGGGGGGACTGAAGCTTTCTTT. It codes for CAWSLTALHPGGTEAFF.

The chain uses TRBV28 and TRBJ1-4; D is unclear. Germline-derived CDR1 and CDR2 are MDHEN and SYDVKM. Trimming left V 6 bases short and J 7 bases short, with 9 bases between. This CDR3 has 12 amino acids. CDR3 amino acids: CASSLTVEKLFF. DNA for the CDR3: TGTGCCAGCAGCCTCACGGTTGAAAAACTGTTTTTT.

V gene TRBV28 combines with J gene TRBJ2-7; 9 bases map to TRBD1. The germline V gene encodes CDR1 MDHEN and CDR2 SYDVKM. With V trimmed by 5 bases and J by 2 bases, 7 bases remained unmatched. The CDR3 is 15 amino acids. The CDR3 DNA follows: TGTGCCAGCAGTCGCGGACAGGGGCCCCCCTACGAGCAGTACTTC. As protein: CASSRGQGPPYEQYF.

V gene TRBV12-5 combines with J gene TRBJ2-3; D remains unclear. CDR3 length: 15 residues. V was shortened by 1 base and J by 4 bases, with 12 bases between the two germline ends. The germline V gene encodes CDR1 LGHNT and CDR2 FRNRAP. This CDR3 is CASGLDGLSADTQYF. The CDR3 DNA reads as TGTGCTAGTGGTTTGGACGGCCTTTCCGCAGATACGCAGTATTTT.